This T cell receptor beta chain was captured by sequencing in a study of shared T cell receptors in the human thymus. TCRdb's copy holds only in-frame clones and misses some; the assay was immunoSEQ multiplex PCR. The table has 540,000 or so clones, approximately 80% seen once; the top ten hold roughly 0.013%. This CDR3 has 15 amino acids. Trimming cost V 3 bases and J 0 bases; bases outside gene matches: 2. Germline V gene sequence: CDR1 SGHRS, CDR2 YFSETQ. These data also formed part of another study, on human thymus T cells. As that report states: Thymic material originated from resections removed in the course of corrective heart surgery. Thymic and blood repertoires appeared to display a bias in their usage of V and J genes. Related studies noted strongly shared thymic repertoires across unrelated people.

Sequenced sample: thymocytes. This chain uses TRBV5-1 with TRBJ2-7; 11 bases agree with TRBD2. The receptor comes from a boy under two years old with a congenital heart defect. This CDR3 is CASSSSGRPSYEQYF. DNA for the CDR3: TGCGCCAGCAGCTCTAGCGGGAGGCCCTCCTACGAGCAGTACTTC.